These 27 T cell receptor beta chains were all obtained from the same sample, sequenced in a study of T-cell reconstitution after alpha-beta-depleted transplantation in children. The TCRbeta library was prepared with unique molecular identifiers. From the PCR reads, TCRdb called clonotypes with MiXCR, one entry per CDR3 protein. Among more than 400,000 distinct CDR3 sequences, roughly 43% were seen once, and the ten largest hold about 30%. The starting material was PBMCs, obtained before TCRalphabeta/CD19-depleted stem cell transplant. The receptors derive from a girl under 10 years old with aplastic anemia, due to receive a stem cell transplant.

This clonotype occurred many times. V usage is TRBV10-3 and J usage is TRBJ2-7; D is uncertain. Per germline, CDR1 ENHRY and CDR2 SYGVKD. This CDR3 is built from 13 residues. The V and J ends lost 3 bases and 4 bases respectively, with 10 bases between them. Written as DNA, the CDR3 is TGTGCCATCAGTGACCTTGACAAATACGAGCAGTACTTC. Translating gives CAISDLDKYEQYF.

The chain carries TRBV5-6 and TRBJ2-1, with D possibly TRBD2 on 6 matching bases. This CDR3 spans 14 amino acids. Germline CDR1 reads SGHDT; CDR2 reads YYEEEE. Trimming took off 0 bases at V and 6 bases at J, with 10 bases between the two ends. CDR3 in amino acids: CASSLGQRVNEQFF. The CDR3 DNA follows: TGTGCCAGCAGCTTGGGACAGCGGGTCAATGAGCAGTTCTTC.

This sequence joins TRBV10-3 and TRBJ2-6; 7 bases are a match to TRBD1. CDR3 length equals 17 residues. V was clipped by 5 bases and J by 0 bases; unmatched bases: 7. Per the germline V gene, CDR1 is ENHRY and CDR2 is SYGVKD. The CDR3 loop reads CAISSGQWSSGANVLTF. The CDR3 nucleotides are TGTGCCATCAGTTCGGGACAGTGGTCCTCTGGGGCCAACGTCCTGACTTTC.

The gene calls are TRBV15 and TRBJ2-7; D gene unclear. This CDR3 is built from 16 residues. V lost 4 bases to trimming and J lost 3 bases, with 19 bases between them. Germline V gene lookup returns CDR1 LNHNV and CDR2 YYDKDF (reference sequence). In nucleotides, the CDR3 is TGTGCCACCAGCACCCGTTTTGCGGTCCCCTACTACGAGCAGTACTTC. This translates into CATSTRFAVPYYEQYF. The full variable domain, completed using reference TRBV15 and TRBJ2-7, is DAMVIQNPRYQVTQFGKPVTLSCSQTLNHNVMYWYQQKSSQAPKLLFHYYDKDFNNEADTPDNFQSRRPNTSFCFLDIRSPGLGDTAMYLCATSTRFAVPYYEQYFGPGTRLTVT.

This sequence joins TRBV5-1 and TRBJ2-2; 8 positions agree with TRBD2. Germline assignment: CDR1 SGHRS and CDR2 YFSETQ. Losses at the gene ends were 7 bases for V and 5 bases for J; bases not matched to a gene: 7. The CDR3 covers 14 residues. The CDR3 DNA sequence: TGCGCCAGCCGGGTAGCGGGAAATACCGGGGAGCTGTTTTTT. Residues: CASRVAGNTGELFF.

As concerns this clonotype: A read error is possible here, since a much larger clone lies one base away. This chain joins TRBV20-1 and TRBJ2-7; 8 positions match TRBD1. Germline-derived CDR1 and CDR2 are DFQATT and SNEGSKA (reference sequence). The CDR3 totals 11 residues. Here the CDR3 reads CRARQGYEQYF. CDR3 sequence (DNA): TGCAGAGCTCGACAGGGGTACGAGCAGTACTTC.

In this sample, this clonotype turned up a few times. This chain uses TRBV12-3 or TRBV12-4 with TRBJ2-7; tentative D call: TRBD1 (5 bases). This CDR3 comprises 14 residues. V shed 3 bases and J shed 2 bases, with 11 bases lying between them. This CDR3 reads CASSFGQGTYEQYF. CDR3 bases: TGTGCCAGCAGTTTCGGCCAGGGTACCTACGAGCAGTACTTC.

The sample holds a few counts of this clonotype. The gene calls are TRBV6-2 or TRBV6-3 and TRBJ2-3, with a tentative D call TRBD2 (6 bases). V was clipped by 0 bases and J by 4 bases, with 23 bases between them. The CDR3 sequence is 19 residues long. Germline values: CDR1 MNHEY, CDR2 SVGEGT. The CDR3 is CASSYSRVGRDVGPDTQYF. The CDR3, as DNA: TGTGCCAGCAGTTACTCGAGGGTCGGGCGGGACGTAGGACCAGATACGCAGTATTTT.

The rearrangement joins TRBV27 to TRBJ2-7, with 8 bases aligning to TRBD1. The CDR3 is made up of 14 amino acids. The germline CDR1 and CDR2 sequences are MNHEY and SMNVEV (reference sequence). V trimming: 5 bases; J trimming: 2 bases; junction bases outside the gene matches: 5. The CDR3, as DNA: TGTGCCAGCAGTGTAGACAGGGGAACCTACGAGCAGTACTTC. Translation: CASSVDRGTYEQYF.

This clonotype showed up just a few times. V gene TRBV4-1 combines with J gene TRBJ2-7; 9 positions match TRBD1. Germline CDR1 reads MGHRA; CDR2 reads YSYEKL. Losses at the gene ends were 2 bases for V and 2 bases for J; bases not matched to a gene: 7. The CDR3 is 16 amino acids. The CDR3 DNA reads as TGCGCCAGCAGCCAATTTGGGACAGGGCTGGCCTACGAGCAGTACTTC. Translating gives CASSQFGTGLAYEQYF.

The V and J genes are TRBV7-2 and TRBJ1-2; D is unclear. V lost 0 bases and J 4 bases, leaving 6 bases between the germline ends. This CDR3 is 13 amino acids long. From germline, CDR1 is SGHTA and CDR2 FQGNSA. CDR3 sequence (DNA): TGTGCCAGCAGCTTAGCGGCGGGCTATGGCTACACCTTC. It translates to CASSLAAGYGYTF.

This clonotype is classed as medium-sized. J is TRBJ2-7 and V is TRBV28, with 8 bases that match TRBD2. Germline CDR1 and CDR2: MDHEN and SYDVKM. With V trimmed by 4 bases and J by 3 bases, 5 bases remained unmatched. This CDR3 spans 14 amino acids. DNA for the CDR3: TGTGCCAGCAGTTACCCGGGGGGGGGCTACGAGCAGTACTTC. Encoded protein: CASSYPGGGYEQYF.

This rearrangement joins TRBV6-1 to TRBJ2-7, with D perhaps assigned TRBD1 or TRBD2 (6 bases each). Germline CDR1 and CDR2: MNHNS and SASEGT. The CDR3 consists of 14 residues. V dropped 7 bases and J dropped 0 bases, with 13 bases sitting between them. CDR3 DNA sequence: TGTGCCAGCACCCTCGGGGGCGGCTCCTACGAGCAGTACTTC. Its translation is CASTLGGGSYEQYF.

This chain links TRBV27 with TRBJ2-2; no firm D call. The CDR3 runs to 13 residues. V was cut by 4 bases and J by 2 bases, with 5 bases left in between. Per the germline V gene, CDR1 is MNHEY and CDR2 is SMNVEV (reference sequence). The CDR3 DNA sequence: TGTGCCAGCAGTTCATATAACACCGGGGAGCTGTTTTTT. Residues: CASSSYNTGELFF.

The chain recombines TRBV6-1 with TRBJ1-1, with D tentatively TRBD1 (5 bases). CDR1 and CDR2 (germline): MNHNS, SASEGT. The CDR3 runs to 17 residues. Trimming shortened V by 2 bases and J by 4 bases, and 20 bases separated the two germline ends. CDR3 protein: CASSETFLAGVGTEAFF. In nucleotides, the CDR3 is TGTGCCAGCAGTGAAACCTTTCTGGCGGGGGTGGGCACTGAAGCTTTCTTT.

DNA for the CDR3: TGTGCCATCAGTGAGGCTCAGGGACATCAGTACTTC. Translating it yields CAISEAQGHQYF. The chain carries TRBV10-3 and TRBJ2-5; D is perhaps TRBD1 (6 bases). V lost 2 bases and J lost 11, with 12 bases in between. This CDR3 spans 12 amino acids. Per the germline V gene, CDR1 is ENHRY and CDR2 is SYGVKD.

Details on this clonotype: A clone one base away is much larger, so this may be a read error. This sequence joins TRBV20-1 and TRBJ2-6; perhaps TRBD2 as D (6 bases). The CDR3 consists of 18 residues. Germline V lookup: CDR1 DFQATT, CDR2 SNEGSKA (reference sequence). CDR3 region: CCARDLKGGSSGANVLTF. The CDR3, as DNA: TGCTGTGCTAGAGACCTAAAAGGAGGGTCATCTGGGGCCAACGTCCTGACTTTC.

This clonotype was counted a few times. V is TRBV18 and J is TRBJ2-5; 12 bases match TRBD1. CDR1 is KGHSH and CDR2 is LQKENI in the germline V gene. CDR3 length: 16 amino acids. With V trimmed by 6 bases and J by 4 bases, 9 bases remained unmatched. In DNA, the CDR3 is TGTGCCAGCTCCCCGGGACAGGGGGCTAATGGAGAGACCCAGTACTTC. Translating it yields CASSPGQGANGETQYF.

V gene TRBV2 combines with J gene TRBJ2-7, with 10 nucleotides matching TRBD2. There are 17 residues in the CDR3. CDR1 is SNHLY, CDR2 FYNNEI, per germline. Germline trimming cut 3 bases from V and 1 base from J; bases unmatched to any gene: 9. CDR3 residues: CASSDTGLANFSYEQYF. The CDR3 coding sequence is TGTGCCAGCAGTGACACGGGACTAGCGAATTTTTCCTACGAGCAGTACTTC.

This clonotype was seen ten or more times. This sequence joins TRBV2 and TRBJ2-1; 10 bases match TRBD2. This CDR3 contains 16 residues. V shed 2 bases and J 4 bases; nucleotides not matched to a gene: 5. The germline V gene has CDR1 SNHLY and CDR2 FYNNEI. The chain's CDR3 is CASSEWSGRGYNEQFF. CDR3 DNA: TGTGCCAGCAGTGAATGGAGCGGGAGGGGTTACAATGAGCAGTTCTTC.

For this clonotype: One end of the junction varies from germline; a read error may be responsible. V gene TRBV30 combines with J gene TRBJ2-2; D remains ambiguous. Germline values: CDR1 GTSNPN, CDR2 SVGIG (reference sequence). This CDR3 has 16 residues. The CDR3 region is CAWGVLRISNTGELFF. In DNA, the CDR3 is TGTGCCTGGGGTGTACTAAGAATCTCGAACACCGGGGAGCTGTTTTTT.

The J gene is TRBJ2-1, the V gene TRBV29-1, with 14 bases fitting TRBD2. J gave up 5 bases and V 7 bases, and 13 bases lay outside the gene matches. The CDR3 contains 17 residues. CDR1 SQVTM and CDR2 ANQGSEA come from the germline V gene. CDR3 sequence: CSAGPRLAGGRNNEQFF. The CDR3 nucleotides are TGCAGCGCAGGCCCCCGACTAGCGGGAGGGCGGAACAATGAGCAGTTCTTC.

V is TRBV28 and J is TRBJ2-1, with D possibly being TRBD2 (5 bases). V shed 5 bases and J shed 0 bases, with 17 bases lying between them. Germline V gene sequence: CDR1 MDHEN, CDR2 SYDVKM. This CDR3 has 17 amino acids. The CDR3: CASSPSFGESSYNEQFF. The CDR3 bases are TGTGCCAGCAGTCCCTCTTTCGGGGAGAGCTCCTACAATGAGCAGTTCTTC.

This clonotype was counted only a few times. The CDR3 DNA reads TGTGCCAGTAGGGACAACAAGGGCTACACCTTC. It translates to CASRDNKGYTF. The chain has TRBV2 and TRBJ1-2; D possibly corresponds to TRBD1 (6 bases). Germline CDR1 SNHLY, CDR2 FYNNEI. CDR3 length: 11 amino acids. V shed 9 bases and J shed 8 bases, with 13 bases lying between them.

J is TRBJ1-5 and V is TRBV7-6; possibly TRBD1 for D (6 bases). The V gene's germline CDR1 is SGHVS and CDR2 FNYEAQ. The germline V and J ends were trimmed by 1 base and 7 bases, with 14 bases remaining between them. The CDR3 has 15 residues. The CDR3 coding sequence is TGTGCCAGCAGCTTAGGAGGGGGGTCTTTACAGCCCCAGCATTTT. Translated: CASSLGGGSLQPQHF. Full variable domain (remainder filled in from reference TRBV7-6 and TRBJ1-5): GAGVSQSPRYKVTKRGQDVALRCDPISGHVSLYWYRQALGQGPEFLTYFNYEAQQDKSGLPNDRFSAERPEGSISTLTIQRTEQRDSAMYRCASSLGGGSLQPQHFGDGTRLSIL.

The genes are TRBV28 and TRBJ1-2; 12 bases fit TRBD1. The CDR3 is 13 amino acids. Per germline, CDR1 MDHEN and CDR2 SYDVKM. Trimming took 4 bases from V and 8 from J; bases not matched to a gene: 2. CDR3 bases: TGTGCCAGCAGTTGGGACAGGGGGCGCGGCTACACCTTC. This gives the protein CASSWDRGRGYTF.

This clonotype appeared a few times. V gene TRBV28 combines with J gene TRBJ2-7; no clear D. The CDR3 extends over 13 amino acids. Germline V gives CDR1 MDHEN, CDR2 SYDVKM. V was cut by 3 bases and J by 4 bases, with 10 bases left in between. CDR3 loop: CASSLLLRYEQYF. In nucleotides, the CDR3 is TGTGCCAGCAGTTTGCTCCTAAGATACGAGCAGTACTTC.